This T cell receptor beta chain stems from a study of molecular identifiers for immune sequencing clone quantification. The naive CD8 libraries originated from between roughly 20,000 and 1,000,000 sorted cells and drew on 10%, 30% or 50% RNA. Sorting isolated naive CD8 T cells as CD8+CD4-CCR7+CD45RA+ events. Germline assignment: CDR1 SGHVS and CDR2 FQNEAQ. V was cut by 1 base and J by 0 bases, with 19 bases left in between. This CDR3 is 19 amino acids long. There are many counts of this clonotype. Its target is not known. The bulk TCR libraries were made with methods described before and with listed TCR primers. TCRdb re-called the PCR reads through MiXCR, storing one row per CDR3 protein. The sample lists about 640,000 distinct CDR3 sequences; 20% were seen once. Study observations and caveats: Spiked Jurkat TCR RNA equivalent to one cell was reportedly detectable in one million naive cells.

The source of this sequence is a human donor in good health. Some libraries in this study had Jurkat cell RNA spiked in. Sequencing used naive CD8+ T cells from blood, with Jurkat cell RNA spiked in. Indicated subset: FACS-sorted CD8+CD4-CCR7+CD45RA+ naive T cells. The chain links TRBV7-8 to TRBJ1-5, with TRBD1 as a possible D gene (5 bases). CDR3 sequence (DNA): TGTGCCAGCAGCTTAGACGAAGTAGGGGCCTTCTATAGCAATCAGCCCCAGCATTTT. As protein: CASSLDEVGAFYSNQPQHF.